The source of this T cell receptor (beta chain) is a study of beta chain features in type 1 diabetes. Study-level background: The patients were much like the healthy donors in age, gender and cell yields.

Isolated RNA was reverse transcribed in full, so expressed TCRB transcripts were sequenced. Approximately 3.7 million reads per sample on average were obtained from naive, central memory and regulatory T cell samples. TCRdb's table, derived via immunoSEQ multiplex PCR, lists solely in-frame clones and lacks some. The repertoire holds 600,000 to 650,000 clones, with roughly a sixth as singletons. The CDR3 has 15 residues. Per germline, CDR1 MGHRA and CDR2 YSYEKL. Trimming removed 1 base at V and 5 bases at J, with 14 bases between. General study findings and limits: In all four CD4+ subsets, TCRB CDR3 length was significantly, moderately reduced in type 1 diabetes. Over-representation of high TCR-expressing cells was a possible consequence of cDNA sequencing.

A word on this clone: Its antigen is unknown.

The chain uses TRBV4-1 and TRBJ2-5; possibly TRBD1 or TRBD2 for D (6 bases each). The sample taken for sequencing was naive CD4+ T cells from blood. The clonotype comes from a man between 18 and 29 years old in good health. The CDR3, as DNA: TGCGCCAGCAGCCAAGTAGGGGGGAGGAGGGAGACCCAGTACTTC. Encoded protein: CASSQVGGRRETQYF.